This record covers a single T cell receptor beta chain. These data are taken from a study of blood T cell repertoires in COVID-19. About the research overall: Italy, Spain and the United States were the sources of the convalescent and acute COVID-19 samples.

Germline CDR1 is MNHEY and CDR2 is SVGAGI. The CDR3 consists of 16 residues. V shed 0 bases and J shed 0 bases, with 11 bases lying between them. Only in-frame clones appear in the TCRdb table, and some are missing; sequencing was by immunoSEQ multiplex PCR. The data show more than 45,000 clones, with 60% to 85% seen just once and 4% to 6% held by the top ten. This clonotype originated in a human donor in a cohort sampled during active COVID-19. V and J are TRBV6-5 and TRBJ1-1, with TRBD1 as a possible D gene (5 bases). Sequenced sample: peripheral blood. Written as DNA, the CDR3 is TGTGCCAGCAGTTACTCGTTAGGGGAATTGAACACTGAAGCTTTCTTT. The encoded protein is CASSYSLGELNTEAFF.